This T cell receptor beta chain was found in a study of T cell repertoires in cytomegalovirus infection. Study information: Newly reported HLA-C-restricted and thoroughly characterized HLA-B-restricted CMV epitopes were employed.

TCRdb passed the reads through MiXCR, listing each CDR3 protein once. The sample contains about 830,000 distinct CDR3 sequences, approximately 32% of which appear only once. This clonotype has only a few counts. Antigen: not known. Germline CDR1 is SEHNR and CDR2 is FQNEAQ (reference sequence). CDR3 length: 13 residues. V was clipped by 3 bases and J by 14 bases, with 16 bases between them. The V and J genes are TRBV7-9 and TRBJ1-4, with D unresolved. This clonotype was obtained from a human donor in good health (CMV status not recorded). Some clones in this sample may be carry-over from other donors' samples. The source was cultured CD8+ T cells from PBMCs, collected from culture after CMV antigen stimulation. CDR3 nucleotides: TGTGCCAGCAGCTTGTCAGACTCTTCTGGGCTGTTTTTT. It encodes CASSLSDSSGLFF.